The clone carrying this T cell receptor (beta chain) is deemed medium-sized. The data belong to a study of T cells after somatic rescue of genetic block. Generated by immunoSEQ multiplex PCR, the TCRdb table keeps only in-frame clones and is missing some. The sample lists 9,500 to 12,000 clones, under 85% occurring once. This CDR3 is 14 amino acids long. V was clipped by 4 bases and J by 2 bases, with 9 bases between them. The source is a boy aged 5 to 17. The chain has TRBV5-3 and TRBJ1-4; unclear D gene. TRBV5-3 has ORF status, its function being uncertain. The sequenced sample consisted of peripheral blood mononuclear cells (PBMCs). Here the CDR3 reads CARSPRPTNEKLFF. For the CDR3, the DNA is TGTGCCAGAAGCCCGCGCCCGACTAATGAAAAACTGTTTTTT.